This TCR beta chain stems from a study of T cells in Graves' hyperthyroidism and ophthalmopathy. RNA transcripts provided the source from which TCR beta CDR3 regions were amplified. The primer set for the first-round RT-PCR of the TCR CDR3 was HTBI. TCRdb passed the multiplex PCR reads through MiXCR, listing each CDR3 protein once. This table holds about 710,000 distinct CDR3 sequences, less than 20% found once. CDR3 length: 16 amino acids. Germline CDR1 SEHNR, CDR2 FQNEAQ (reference sequence). Trimming took 5 bases from V and 0 from J, leaving 14 bases between them. If no ophthalmopathy progression occurred within 18 months, Graves' hyperthyroidism was stable. Aged 18 to 65, the patients had hyperthyroidism that was newly diagnosed and had lasted under 2 months. Exclusion followed for patients with uncontrolled infection, other autoimmune disease, pregnancy or lactation.

Sequencing used blood. V usage is TRBV7-9 and J usage is TRBJ2-1; unclear D gene. The source of this sequence is a man aged 18 to 29 with Graves' hyperthyroidism. This chain's CDR3 is CASSTPRGSSYNEQFF. The CDR3 DNA follows: TGTGCCAGCAGCACCCCAAGAGGCAGCTCCTACAATGAGCAGTTCTTC.